This T cell receptor (beta chain) was retrieved from a study of cytomegalovirus exposure and HLA in healthy donors. Study results and caveats: Further analysis, carried out later, found HLA-associated TCR beta chains more clonally expanded than equally common other chains. Cytomegalovirus association was listed for 164 TCR beta chains. Analyses of presence and absence presupposed an approximately uniform sequencing depth across donors.

Comments on this clone: Its antigen is currently unknown.

PCR primers comprised 60 Vbeta and 13 Jbeta primers. Sequencing used immunoSEQ multiplex PCR; TCRdb keeps in-frame clones, though not all of them. The data contain about 200,000 clones, 70% to 90% of them seen just once; the ten biggest clones take up about 2.3%. CDR3 length equals 15 residues. From germline, CDR1 is LNHDA and CDR2 SQIVND (reference sequence). Trimming cost V 9 bases and J 8 bases; bases outside gene matches: 14. The chain carries TRBV19 and TRBJ2-1, with 9 bases fitting TRBD2. The specimen sequenced was PBMCs. This clonotype originated in a woman aged 45-60 years in good health and CMV-seronegative. The CDR3 protein is CASAETAGGPHEQFF. The CDR3 DNA sequence: TGTGCCAGCGCCGAAACAGCGGGAGGCCCCCATGAGCAGTTCTTC.